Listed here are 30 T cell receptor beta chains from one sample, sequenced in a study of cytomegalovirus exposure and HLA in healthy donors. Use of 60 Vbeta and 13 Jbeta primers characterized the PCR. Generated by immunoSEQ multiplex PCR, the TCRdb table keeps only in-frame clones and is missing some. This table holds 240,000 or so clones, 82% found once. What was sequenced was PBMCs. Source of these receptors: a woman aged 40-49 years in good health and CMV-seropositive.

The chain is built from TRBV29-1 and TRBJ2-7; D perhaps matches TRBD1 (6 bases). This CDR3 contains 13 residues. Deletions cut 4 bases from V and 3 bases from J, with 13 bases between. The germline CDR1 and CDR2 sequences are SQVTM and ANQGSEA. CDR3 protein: CSVGGQRSYEQYF. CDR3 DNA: TGCAGCGTTGGTGGACAGCGCAGCTACGAGCAGTACTTC.

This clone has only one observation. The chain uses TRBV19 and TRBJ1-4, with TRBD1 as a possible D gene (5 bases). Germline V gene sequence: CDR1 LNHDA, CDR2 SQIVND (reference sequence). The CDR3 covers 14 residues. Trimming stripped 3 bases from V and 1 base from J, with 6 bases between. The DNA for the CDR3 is TGTGCCAGTAGTATCGGGGGAACTAATGAAAAACTGTTTTTT. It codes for CASSIGGTNEKLFF.

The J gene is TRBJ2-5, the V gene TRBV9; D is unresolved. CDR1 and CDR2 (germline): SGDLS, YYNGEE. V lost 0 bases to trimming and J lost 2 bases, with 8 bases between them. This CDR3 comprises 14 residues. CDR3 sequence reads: CASSVVDGQETQYF. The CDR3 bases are TGTGCCAGCAGCGTAGTTGACGGGCAAGAGACCCAGTACTTC.

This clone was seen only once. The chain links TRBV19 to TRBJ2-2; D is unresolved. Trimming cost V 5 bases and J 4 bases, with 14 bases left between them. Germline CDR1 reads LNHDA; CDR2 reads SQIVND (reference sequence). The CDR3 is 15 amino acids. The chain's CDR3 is CASSAALSGTGELFF. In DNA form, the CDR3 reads TGTGCCAGTAGTGCCGCTTTATCAGGCACCGGGGAGCTGTTTTTT.

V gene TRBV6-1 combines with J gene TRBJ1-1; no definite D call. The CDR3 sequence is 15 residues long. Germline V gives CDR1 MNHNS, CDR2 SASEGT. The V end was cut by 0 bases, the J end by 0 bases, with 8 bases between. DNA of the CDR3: TGTGCCAGCAGTGAAGCGGCCGTGTTGAACACTGAAGCTTTCTTT. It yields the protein CASSEAAVLNTEAFF.

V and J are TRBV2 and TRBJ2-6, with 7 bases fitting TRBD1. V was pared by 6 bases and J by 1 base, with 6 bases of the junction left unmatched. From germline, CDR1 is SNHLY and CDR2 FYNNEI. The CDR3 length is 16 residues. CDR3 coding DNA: TGTGCCAGCAGGGGACAGTTTAATTCTGGGGCCAACGTCCTGACTTTC. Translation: CASRGQFNSGANVLTF. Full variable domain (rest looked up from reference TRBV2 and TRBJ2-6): EPEVTQTPSHQVTQMGQEVILRCVPISNHLYFYWYRQILGQKVEFLVSFYNNEISEKSEIFDDQFSVERPDGSNFTLKIRSTKLEDSAMYFCASRGQFNSGANVLTFGAGSRLTVL.

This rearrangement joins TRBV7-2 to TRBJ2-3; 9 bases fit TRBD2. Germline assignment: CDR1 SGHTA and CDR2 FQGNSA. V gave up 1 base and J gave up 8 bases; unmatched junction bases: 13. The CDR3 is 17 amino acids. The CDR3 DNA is TGTGCCAGCAGCTTAGTCACTAGCGGGCGGGCCGAGGGTACGCAGTATTTT. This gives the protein CASSLVTSGRAEGTQYF.

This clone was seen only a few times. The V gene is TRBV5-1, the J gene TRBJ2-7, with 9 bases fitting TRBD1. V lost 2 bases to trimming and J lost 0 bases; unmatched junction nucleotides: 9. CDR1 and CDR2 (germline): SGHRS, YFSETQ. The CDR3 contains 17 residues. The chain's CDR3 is CASSLGQGLLSSYEQYF. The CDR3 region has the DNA TGCGCCAGCAGCTTAGGACAGGGGCTCCTCAGCTCCTACGAGCAGTACTTC.

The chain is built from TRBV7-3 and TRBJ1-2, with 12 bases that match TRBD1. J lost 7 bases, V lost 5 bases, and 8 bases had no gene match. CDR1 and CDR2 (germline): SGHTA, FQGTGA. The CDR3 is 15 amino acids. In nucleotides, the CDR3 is TGTGCCAGCAGCCCATCCGGGACAGGGGGCCTTGGCTACACCTTC. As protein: CASSPSGTGGLGYTF. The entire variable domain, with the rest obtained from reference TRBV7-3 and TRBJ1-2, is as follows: GAGVSQTPSNKVTEKGKYVELRCDPISGHTALYWYRQSLGQGPEFLIYFQGTGAADDSGLPNDRFFAVRPEGSVSTLKIQRTERGDSAVYLCASSPSGTGGLGYTFGSGTRLTVV.

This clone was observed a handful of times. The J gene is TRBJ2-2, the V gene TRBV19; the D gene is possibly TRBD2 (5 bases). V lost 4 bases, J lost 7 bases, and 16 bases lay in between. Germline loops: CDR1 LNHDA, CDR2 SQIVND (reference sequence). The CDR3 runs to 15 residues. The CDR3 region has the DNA TGTGCCAGTAGTAATTGGCTCGAGGGCGACGGGGAGCTGTTTTTT. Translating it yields CASSNWLEGDGELFF.

The DNA of the CDR3 is TGCGCCAGCAGCCAAGTGTTAGTGGGGTTCAGGGGGTTTGAAGCTTTCTTT. It translates to CASSQVLVGFRGFEAFF. This chain links TRBV4-3 with TRBJ1-1; 7 bases map to TRBD1. V was clipped by 1 base and J by 7 bases; unmatched bases: 15. Germline V gives CDR1 LGHNA, CDR2 YSLEER. The CDR3 runs 17 residues.

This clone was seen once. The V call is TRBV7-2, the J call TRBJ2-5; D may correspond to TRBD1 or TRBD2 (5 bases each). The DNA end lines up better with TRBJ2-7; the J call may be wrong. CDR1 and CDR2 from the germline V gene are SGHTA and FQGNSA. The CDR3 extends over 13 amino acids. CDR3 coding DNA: TGTGCCAGCAGCTTAGTTGGGGGCTACGAGCAGTACTTC. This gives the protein CASSLVGGYEQYF.

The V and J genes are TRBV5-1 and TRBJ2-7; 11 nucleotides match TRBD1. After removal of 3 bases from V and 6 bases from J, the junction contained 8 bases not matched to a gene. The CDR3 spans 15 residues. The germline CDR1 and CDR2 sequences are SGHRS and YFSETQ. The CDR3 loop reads CASSYSGTGGREQYF. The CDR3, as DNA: TGCGCCAGCAGCTATTCCGGGACAGGGGGTCGCGAGCAGTACTTC.

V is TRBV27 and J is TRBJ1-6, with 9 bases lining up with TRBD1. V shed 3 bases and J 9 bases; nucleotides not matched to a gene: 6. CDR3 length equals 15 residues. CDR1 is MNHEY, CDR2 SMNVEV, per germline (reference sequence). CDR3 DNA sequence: TGTGCCAGCAGTTTGGTGGGGACAGGGCCTTCACCCCTCCACTTT. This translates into CASSLVGTGPSPLHF.

CDR3 protein: CASSVDKYTEAFF. CDR3 nucleotide sequence: TGTGCCAGCAGCGTAGACAAATACACTGAAGCTTTCTTT. The rearrangement joins TRBV9 to TRBJ1-1; no firm D call. Germline CDR1 reads SGDLS; CDR2 reads YYNGEE. The CDR3 is 13 amino acids. Trimming cost V 0 bases and J 3 bases, with 6 bases left between them.

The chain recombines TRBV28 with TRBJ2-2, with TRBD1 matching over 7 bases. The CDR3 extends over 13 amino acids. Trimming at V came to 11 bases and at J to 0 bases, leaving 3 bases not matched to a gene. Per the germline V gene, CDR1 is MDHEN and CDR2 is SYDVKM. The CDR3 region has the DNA TGTGCCGTCGGGACAGCGAACACCGGGGAGCTGTTTTTT. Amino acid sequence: CAVGTANTGELFF. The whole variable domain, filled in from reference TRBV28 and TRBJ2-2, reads DVKVTQSSRYLVKRTGEKVFLECVQDMDHENMFWYRQDPGLGLRLIYFSYDVKMKEKGDIPEGYSVSREKKERFSLILESASTNQTSMYLCAVGTANTGELFFGEGSRLTVL.

The chain's CDR3 is CASRALGDSYNYGYTF. The CDR3, as DNA: TGTGCCAGCAGAGCACTTGGGGACAGTTATAACTATGGCTACACCTTC. This chain connects TRBV27 to TRBJ1-2; TRBD1 agrees at 7 bases. There are 16 residues in the CDR3. Germline values: CDR1 MNHEY, CDR2 SMNVEV (reference sequence). The trim removed 6 bases at V and 1 base at J, leaving 11 bases unmatched.

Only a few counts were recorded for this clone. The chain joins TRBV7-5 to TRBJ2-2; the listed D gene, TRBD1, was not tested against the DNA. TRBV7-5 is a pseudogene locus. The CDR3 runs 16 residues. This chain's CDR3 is CVRSPMGDRGRGELFF. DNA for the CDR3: TGTGTCAGAAGCCCAATGGGGGACAGGGGCCGCGGGGAGCTGTTTTTT.

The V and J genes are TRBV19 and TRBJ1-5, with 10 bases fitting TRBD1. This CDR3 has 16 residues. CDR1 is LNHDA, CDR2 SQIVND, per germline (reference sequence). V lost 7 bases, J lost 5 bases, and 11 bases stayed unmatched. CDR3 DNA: TGTGCCAGTAAAGGACCGGGACAGGGGCCCGATCAGCCCCAGCATTTT. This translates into CASKGPGQGPDQPQHF. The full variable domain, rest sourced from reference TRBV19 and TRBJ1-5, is DGGITQSPKYLFRKEGQNVTLSCEQNLNHDAMYWYRQDPGQGLRLIYYSQIVNDFQKGDIAEGYSVSREKKESFPLTVTSAQKNPTAFYLCASKGPGQGPDQPQHFGDGTRLSIL.

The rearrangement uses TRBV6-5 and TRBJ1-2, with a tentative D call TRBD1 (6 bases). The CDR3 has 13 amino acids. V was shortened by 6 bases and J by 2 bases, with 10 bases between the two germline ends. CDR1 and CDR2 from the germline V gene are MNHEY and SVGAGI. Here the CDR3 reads CASRLGQNYGYTF. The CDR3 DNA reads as TGTGCCAGCAGATTAGGACAGAACTATGGCTACACCTTC.

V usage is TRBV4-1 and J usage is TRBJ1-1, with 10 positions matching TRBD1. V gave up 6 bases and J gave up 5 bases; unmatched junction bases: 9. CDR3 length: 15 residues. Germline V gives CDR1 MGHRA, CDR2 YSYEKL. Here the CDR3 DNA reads TGCGCCAGCAGATCCCGACAGGGGGCGAATACTGAAGCTTTCTTT. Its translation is CASRSRQGANTEAFF.

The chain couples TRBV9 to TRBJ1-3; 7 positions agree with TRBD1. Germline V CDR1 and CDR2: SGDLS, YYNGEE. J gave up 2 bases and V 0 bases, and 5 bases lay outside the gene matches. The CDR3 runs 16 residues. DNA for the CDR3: TGTGCCAGCAGCGTAGTTCCCGACAGGGCTGGAAACACCATATATTTT. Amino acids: CASSVVPDRAGNTIYF.

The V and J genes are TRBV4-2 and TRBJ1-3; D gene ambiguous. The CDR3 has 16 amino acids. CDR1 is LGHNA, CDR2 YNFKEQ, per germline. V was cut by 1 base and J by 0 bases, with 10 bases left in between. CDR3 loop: CASSQVAGHSGNTIYF. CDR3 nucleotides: TGTGCCAGCAGCCAAGTAGCCGGCCACTCTGGAAACACCATATATTTT.

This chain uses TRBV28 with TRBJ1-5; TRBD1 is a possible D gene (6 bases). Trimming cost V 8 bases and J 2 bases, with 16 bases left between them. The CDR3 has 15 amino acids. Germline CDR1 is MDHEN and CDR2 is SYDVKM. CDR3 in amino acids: CASRLGGGGNQPQHF. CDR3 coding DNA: TGTGCCAGCCGGCTAGGCGGGGGCGGCAATCAGCCCCAGCATTTT.

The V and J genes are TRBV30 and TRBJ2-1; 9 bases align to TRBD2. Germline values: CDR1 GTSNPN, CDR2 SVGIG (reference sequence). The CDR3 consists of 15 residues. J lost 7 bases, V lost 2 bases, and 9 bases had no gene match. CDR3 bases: TGTGCCTGGAGTAGGGGGCTAGCGGGACCGAATGAGCAGTTCTTC. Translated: CAWSRGLAGPNEQFF.

The CDR3: CAGGLNTEAFF. CDR3 nucleotide sequence: TGTGCGGGGGGACTGAACACTGAAGCTTTCTTT. J is TRBJ1-1 and V is TRBV30; tentative D call: TRBD1 (5 bases). In germline, CDR1 is GTSNPN, CDR2 SVGIG (reference sequence). The CDR3 is 11 amino acids.

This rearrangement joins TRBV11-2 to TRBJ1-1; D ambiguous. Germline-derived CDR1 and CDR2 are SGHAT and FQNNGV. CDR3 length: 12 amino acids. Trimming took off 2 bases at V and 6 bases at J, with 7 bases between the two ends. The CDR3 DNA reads TGTGCCAGCAGCTTACGCACTTCTGAAGCTTTCTTT. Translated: CASSLRTSEAFF.

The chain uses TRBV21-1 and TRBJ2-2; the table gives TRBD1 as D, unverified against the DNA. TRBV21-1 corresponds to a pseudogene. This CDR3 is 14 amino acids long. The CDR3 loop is CASSTGQRAGELFF. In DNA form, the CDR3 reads TGTGCCAGCAGCACCGGACAGAGGGCCGGGGAGCTGTTTTTT.

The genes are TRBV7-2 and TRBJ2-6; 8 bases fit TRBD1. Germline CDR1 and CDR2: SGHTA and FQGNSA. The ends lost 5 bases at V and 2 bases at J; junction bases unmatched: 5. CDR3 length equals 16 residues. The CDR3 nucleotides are TGTGCCAGCAGCGTGACAGGGGAAGCTGGGGCCAACGTCCTGACTTTC. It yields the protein CASSVTGEAGANVLTF.

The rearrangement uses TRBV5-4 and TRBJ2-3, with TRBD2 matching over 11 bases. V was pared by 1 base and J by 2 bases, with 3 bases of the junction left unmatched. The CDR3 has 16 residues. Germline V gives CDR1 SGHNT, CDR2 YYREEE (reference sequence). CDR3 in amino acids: CASSLKTSGTTDTQYF. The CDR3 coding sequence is TGTGCCAGCAGCTTGAAGACTAGCGGGACCACAGATACGCAGTATTTT.